A single TCR beta chain is shown here with its context. Its antigen is not known. The TCR beta sequencing libraries came from UMI-labeled 5' RACE. TCRdb re-called the 5' RACE reads, yielding one record per CDR3 amino acid sequence without DNA. The listing records about 6,600 distinct CDR3 sequences. This specimen comes from a study of human CD8 memory T cell subsets. Study-level findings and limits: Effector memory subsets were less diverse than the similarly diverse stem-like memory and precursor exhausted subsets. Precursor exhausted and stem-like memory T cell repertoires shared minimal overlap. Greater diversity in stem-like memory than precursor exhausted T cells was suggested by Chao1 estimates.

Germline V gene data show CDR1 as DFQATT and CDR2 as SNEGSKA (reference sequence). There are 11 residues in the CDR3. TPEX cells, early memory CD8+ T cells with exhausted-like traits, were CCR7+ PD-1+ TIGIT+. RNA originated from duplicate vials containing approximately 150,000 sorted CD8+ T cells per subset. The material sequenced was CD8+ T cells from PBMCs. V and J are TRBV20-1 and TRBJ1-1. This clonotype was sampled from a human donor in good health. The CDR3 loop reads CSARADPEAFF.